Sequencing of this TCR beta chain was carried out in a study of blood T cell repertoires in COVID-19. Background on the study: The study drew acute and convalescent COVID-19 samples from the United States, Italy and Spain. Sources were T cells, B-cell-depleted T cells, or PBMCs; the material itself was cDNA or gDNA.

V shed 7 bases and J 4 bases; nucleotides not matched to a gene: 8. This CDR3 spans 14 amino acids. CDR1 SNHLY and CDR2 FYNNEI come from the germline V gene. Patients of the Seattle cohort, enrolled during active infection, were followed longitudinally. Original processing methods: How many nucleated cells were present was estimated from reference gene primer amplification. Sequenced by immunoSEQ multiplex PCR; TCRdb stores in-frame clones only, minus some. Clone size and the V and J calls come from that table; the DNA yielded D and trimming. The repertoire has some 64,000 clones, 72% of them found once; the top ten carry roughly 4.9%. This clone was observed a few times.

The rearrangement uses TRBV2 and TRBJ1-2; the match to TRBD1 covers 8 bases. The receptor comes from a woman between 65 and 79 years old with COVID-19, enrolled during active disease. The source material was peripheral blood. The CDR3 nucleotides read TGTGCCAGCAAGTTAGGTGGACAGGGCTATGGCTACACCTTC. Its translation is CASKLGGQGYGYTF.